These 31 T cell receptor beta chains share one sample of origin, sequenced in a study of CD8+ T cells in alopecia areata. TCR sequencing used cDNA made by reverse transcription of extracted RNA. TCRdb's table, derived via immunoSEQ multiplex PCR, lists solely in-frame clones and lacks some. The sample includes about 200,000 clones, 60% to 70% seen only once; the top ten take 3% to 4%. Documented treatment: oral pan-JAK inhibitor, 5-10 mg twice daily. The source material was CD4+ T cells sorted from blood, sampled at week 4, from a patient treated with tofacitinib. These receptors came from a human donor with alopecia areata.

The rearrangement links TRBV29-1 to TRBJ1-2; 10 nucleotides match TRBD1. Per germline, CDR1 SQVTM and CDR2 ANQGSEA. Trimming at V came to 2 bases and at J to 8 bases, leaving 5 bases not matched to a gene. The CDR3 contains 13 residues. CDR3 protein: CSVEMGQGSGYTF. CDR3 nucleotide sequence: TGCAGCGTTGAAATGGGACAGGGGTCCGGCTACACCTTC. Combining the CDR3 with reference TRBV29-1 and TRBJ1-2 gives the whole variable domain SAVISQKPSRDICQRGTSLTIQCQVDSQVTMMFWYRQQPGQSLTLIATANQGSEATYESGFVIDKFPISRPNLTFSTLTVSNMSPEDSSIYLCSVEMGQGSGYTFGSGTRLTVV.

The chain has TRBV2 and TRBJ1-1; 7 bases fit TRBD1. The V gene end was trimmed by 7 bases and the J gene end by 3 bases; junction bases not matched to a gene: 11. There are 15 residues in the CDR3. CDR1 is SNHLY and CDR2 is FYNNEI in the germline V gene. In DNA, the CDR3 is TGTGCCAGCATCGAAGGGGGCTTTTCGGACACTGAAGCTTTCTTT. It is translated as CASIEGGFSDTEAFF.

In nucleotides, the CDR3 is TGCGCCAGCAGCTTGGATGGGACTAGCTACGAGCAGTACTTC. Translated: CASSLDGTSYEQYF. The J gene is TRBJ2-7, the V gene TRBV5-1, with 8 bases matching TRBD2. The germline V gene has CDR1 SGHRS and CDR2 YFSETQ. Trimming took 0 bases from V and 3 from J; bases not matched to a gene: 2. The CDR3 runs 14 residues.

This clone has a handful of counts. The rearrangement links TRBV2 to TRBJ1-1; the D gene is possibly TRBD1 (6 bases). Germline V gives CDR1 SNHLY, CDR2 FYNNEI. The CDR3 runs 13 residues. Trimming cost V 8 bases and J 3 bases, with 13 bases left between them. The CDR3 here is CASQGLRDTEAFF. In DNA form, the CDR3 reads TGTGCCAGCCAGGGGTTGAGGGACACTGAAGCTTTCTTT.

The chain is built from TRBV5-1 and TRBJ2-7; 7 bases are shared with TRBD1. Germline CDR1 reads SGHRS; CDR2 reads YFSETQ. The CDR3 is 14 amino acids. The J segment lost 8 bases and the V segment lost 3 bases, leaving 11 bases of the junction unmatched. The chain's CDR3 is CASSSPGTVTQQYF. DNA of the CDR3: TGCGCCAGCAGCTCACCGGGGACAGTAACACAGCAGTACTTC.

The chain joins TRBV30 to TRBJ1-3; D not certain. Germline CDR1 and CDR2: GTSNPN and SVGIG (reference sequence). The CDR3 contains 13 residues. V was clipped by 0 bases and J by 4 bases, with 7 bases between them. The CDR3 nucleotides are TGTGCCTGGAGTGTAGCGCAAGGAAACACCATATATTTT. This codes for CAWSVAQGNTIYF.

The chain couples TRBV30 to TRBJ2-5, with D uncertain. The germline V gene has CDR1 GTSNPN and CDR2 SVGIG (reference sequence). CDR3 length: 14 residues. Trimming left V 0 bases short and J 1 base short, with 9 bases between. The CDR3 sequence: CAWSVRTAQETQYF. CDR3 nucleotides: TGTGCCTGGAGTGTACGGACGGCCCAAGAGACCCAGTACTTC.

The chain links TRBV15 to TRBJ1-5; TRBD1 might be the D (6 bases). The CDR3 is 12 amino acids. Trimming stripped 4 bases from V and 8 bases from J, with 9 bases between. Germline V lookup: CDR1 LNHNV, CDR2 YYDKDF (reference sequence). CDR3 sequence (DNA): TGTGCCACCAGCATAGACAGGAAGCCCCAGCATTTT. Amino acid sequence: CATSIDRKPQHF.

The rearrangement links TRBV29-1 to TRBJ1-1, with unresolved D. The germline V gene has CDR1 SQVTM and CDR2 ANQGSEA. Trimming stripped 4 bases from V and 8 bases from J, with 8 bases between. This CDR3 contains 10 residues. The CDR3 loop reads CSVALPEAFF. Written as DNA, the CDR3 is TGCAGCGTTGCTCTTCCCGAAGCTTTCTTT.

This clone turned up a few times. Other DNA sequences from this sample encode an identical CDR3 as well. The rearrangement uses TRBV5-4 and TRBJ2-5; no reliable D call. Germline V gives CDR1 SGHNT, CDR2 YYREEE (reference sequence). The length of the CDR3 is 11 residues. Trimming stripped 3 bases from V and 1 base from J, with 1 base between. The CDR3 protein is CASSSQETQYF. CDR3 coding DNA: TGTGCCAGCAGCTCCCAAGAGACCCAGTACTTC.

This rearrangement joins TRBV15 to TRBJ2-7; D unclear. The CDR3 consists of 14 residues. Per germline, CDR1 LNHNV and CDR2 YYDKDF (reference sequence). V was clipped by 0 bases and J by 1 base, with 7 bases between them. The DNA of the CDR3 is TGTGCCACCAGCAGAGATAAAGTATCCTACGAGCAGTACTTC. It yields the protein CATSRDKVSYEQYF.

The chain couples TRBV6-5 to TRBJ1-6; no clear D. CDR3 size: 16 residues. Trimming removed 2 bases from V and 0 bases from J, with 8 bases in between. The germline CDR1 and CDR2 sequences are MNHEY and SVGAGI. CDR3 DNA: TGTGCCAGCAGTTACCTCCGGAGCTCCTATAATTCACCCCTCCACTTT. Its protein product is CASSYLRSSYNSPLHF.

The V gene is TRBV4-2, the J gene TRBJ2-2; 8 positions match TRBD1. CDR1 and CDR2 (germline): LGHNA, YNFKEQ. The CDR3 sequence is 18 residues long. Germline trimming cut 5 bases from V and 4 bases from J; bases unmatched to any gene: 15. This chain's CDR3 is CASSYPSQGATGTGELFF. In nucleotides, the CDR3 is TGTGCCAGCAGCTACCCCAGCCAGGGGGCCACGGGCACCGGGGAGCTGTTTTTT.

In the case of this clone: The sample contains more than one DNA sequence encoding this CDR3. CDR3 loop: CASSSRETQYF. CDR3 DNA sequence: TGTGCCAGCAGTTCGAGAGAGACCCAGTACTTC. The chain carries TRBV28 and TRBJ2-5; D not certain. The germline gives CDR1 MDHEN, CDR2 SYDVKM. The CDR3 totals 11 residues. Trimming left V 4 bases short and J 4 bases short, with 4 bases between. The full variable domain, completed using reference TRBV28 and TRBJ2-5, is DVKVTQSSRYLVKRTGEKVFLECVQDMDHENMFWYRQDPGLGLRLIYFSYDVKMKEKGDIPEGYSVSREKKERFSLILESASTNQTSMYLCASSSRETQYFGPGTRLLVL.

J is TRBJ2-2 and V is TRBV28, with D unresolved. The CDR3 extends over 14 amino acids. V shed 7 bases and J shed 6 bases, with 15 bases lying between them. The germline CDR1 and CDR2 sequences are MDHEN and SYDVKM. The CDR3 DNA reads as TGTGCCAGCATCAGCCAGCCCGACGCCGGGGAGCTGTTTTTT. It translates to CASISQPDAGELFF.

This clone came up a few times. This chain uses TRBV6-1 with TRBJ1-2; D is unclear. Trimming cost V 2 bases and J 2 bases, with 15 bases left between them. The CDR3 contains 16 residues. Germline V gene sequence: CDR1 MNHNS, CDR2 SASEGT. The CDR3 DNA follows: TGTGCCAGCAGTGAATTGGTACAGCGCCGCAACTATGGCTACACCTTC. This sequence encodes CASSELVQRRNYGYTF.

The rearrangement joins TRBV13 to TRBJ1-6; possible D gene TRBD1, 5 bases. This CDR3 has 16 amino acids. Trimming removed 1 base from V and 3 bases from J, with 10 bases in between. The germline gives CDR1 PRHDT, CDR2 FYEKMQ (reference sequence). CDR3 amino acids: CASSLVGVLYNSPLHF. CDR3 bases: TGTGCCAGCAGCTTAGTGGGGGTACTCTATAATTCACCCCTCCACTTT.

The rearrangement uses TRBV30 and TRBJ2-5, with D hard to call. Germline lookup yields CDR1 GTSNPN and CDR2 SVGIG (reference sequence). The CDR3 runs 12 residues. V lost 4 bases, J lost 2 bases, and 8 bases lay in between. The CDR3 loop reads CAWIQQQETQYF. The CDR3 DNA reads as TGTGCCTGGATACAGCAACAAGAGACCCAGTACTTC.

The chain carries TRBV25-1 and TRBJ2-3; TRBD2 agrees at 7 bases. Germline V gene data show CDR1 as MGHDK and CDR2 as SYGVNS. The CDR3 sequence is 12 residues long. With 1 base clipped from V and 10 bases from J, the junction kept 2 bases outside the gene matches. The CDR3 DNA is TGTGCCAGCAGTGAATGGGCGGGGGCGCAGTATTTT. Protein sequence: CASSEWAGAQYF.

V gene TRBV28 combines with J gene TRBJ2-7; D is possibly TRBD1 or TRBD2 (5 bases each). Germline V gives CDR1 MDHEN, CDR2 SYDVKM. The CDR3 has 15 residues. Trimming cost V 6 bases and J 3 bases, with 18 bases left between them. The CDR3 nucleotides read TGTGCCAGCAGCCCCGGGACCCTATCGGGCTACGAGCAGTACTTC. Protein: CASSPGTLSGYEQYF.

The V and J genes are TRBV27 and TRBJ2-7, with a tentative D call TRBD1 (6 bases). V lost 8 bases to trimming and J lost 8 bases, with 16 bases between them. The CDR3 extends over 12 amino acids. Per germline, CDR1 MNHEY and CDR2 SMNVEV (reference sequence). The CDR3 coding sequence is TGTGCCAGCCGGGCGACAGGAGTTAAGCAGTACTTC. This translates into CASRATGVKQYF.

The CDR3 sequence: CASGTGLTGVHEQYF. CDR3 nucleotides: TGTGCCAGCGGGACCGGGCTAACAGGGGTCCACGAGCAGTACTTC. V and J are TRBV7-2 and TRBJ2-7; 7 nucleotides agree with TRBD1. CDR1 is SGHTA and CDR2 is FQGNSA in the germline V gene. The CDR3 is 15 amino acids. Germline trimming cut 8 bases from V and 5 bases from J; bases unmatched to any gene: 15. The entire variable domain, with the rest obtained from reference TRBV7-2 and TRBJ2-7, is as follows: GAGVSQSPSNKVTEKGKDVELRCDPISGHTALYWYRQSLGQGLEFLIYFQGNSAPDKSGLPSDRFSAERTGGSVSTLTIQRTQQEDSAVYLCASGTGLTGVHEQYFGPGTRLTVT.

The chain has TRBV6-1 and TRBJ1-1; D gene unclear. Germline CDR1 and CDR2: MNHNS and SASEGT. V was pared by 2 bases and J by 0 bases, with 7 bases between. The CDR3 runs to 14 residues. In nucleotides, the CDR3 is TGTGCCAGCAGTGAAATGAGGTTGAACACTGAAGCTTTCTTT. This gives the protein CASSEMRLNTEAFF.

The chain's CDR3 is CASSIYPQGPRGRQYF. CDR3 nucleotide sequence: TGTGCCAGTAGTATTTACCCGCAGGGTCCGAGGGGGAGGCAGTACTTC. The chain couples TRBV19 to TRBJ2-7, with D perhaps TRBD1 (6 bases). The germline V gene encodes CDR1 LNHDA and CDR2 SQIVND (reference sequence). The length of the CDR3 is 16 residues. V was pared by 3 bases and J by 9 bases, with 24 bases between. Complete variable domain (other parts from reference TRBV19 and TRBJ2-7): DGGITQSPKYLFRKEGQNVTLSCEQNLNHDAMYWYRQDPGQGLRLIYYSQIVNDFQKGDIAEGYSVSREKKESFPLTVTSAQKNPTAFYLCASSIYPQGPRGRQYFGPGTRLTVT.

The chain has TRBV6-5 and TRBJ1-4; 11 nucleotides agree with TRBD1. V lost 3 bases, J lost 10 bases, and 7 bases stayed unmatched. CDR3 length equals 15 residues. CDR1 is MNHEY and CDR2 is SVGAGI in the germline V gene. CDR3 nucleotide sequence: TGTGCCAGCAGTTATGGGACAGGGGGTCTTGGAAAACTGTTTTTT. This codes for CASSYGTGGLGKLFF.

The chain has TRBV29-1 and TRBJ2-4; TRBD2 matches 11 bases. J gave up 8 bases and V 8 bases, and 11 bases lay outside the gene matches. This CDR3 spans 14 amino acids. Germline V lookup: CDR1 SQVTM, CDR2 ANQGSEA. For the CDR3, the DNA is TGCAGCACAATGACCACTAGCGGGGGTTACATTCAGTACTTC. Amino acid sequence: CSTMTTSGGYIQYF. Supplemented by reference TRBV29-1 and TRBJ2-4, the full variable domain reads SAVISQKPSRDICQRGTSLTIQCQVDSQVTMMFWYRQQPGQSLTLIATANQGSEATYESGFVIDKFPISRPNLTFSTLTVSNMSPEDSSIYLCSTMTTSGGYIQYFGAGTRLSVL.

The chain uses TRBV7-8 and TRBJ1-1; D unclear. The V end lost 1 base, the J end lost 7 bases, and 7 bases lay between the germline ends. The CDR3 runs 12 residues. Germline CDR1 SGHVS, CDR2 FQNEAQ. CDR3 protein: CASSLVSLEAFF. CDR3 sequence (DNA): TGTGCCAGCAGCTTAGTTAGTCTTGAAGCTTTCTTT.

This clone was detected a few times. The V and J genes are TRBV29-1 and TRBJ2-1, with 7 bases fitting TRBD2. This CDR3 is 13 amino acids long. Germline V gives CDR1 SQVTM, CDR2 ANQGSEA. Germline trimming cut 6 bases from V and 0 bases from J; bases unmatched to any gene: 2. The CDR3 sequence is CSVAGDSYNEQFF. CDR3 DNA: TGCAGCGTCGCGGGGGACTCCTACAATGAGCAGTTCTTC.

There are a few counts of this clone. The CDR3 nucleotides are TGTGCCAGTAGTGGTCTAGCTATGGATACGCAGTATTTT. Its translation is CASSGLAMDTQYF. The chain employs TRBV19 and TRBJ2-3; TRBD2 is a possible D gene (5 bases). The V and J ends lost 5 bases and 6 bases respectively, with 12 bases between them. The CDR3 has 13 amino acids. Germline-derived CDR1 and CDR2 are LNHDA and SQIVND (reference sequence).

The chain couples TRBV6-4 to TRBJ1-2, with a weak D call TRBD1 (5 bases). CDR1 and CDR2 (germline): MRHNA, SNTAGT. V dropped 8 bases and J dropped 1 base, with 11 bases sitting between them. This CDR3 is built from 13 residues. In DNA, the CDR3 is TGTGCCAGCGGGGTGGGGCATAACTATGGCTACACCTTC. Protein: CASGVGHNYGYTF.

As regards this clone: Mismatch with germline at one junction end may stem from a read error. In DNA, the CDR3 is TGTGCCAGCAGCCAACAGGTGAACCAAGAGACCCAGTACTTC. Translating gives CASSQQVNQETQYF. This chain uses TRBV4-1 with TRBJ2-5; tentative D call: TRBD1 (5 bases). The germline CDR1 and CDR2 sequences are MGHRA and YSYEKL. The CDR3 covers 14 residues.